The clone carrying this T cell receptor (beta chain) was counted between two and nine times. As yet, its antigen is unknown. The data were obtained in a study of blood T cells in healthy people across ages. Study-level results: TCR beta diversity per million T cells fell roughly linearly with age.

This CDR3 is 13 amino acids long. Roughly 9 milliliters of peripheral blood were drawn from each donor. With a J-beta primer mix and a sample-barcoded 5' primer, a second PCR ran about 7 to 11 cycles. In TCRdb, the 5' RACE reads were re-called with MiXCR into one record per CDR3 protein. The data hold about a million distinct CDR3 sequences, with 51% observed a single time. The sequenced sample was blood. V and J are TRBV21-1 and TRBJ1-2; the table's TRBD1 call for D was not verified on the DNA. TRBV21-1 is a pseudogene segment. The TCR was taken from a woman aged 55-70 years in good health. DNA of the CDR3: TGTGCCAGCAGCGGACAGGGGCAGGATGGCTACACCTTC. It specifies CASSGQGQDGYTF.